The 28 T cell receptor beta chains below come from one sample, sequenced in a study of blood T cell repertoires in COVID-19. Repertoires were generated with immunoSEQ multiplex PCR, while TCRdb's copy carries only in-frame clones and drops some. Of roughly 70,000 clones in the sample, 70% to 90% were seen once. Input material: peripheral blood. These receptors originate from a human donor in a cohort sampled during active COVID-19.

V is TRBV30 and J is TRBJ1-1, with 7 bases that match TRBD1. The CDR3 is 15 residues long. J gave up 6 bases and V 3 bases, and 13 bases lay outside the gene matches. Germline V gene lookup returns CDR1 GTSNPN and CDR2 SVGIG (reference sequence). The CDR3 nucleotides are TGTGCCTGGAGCAATTTTAGACAGGGTCTCTCTGAAGCTTTCTTT. Encoded protein: CAWSNFRQGLSEAFF. The variable domain in full, with the rest retrieved from reference TRBV30 and TRBJ1-1, is SQTIHQWPATLVQPVGSPLSLECTVEGTSNPNLYWYRQAAGRGLQLLFYSVGIGQISSEVPQNLSASRPQDRQFILSSKKLLLSDSGFYLCAWSNFRQGLSEAFFGQGTRLTVV.

This chain connects TRBV4-1 to TRBJ2-2; the D gene is possibly TRBD1 (6 bases). Germline V gives CDR1 MGHRA, CDR2 YSYEKL. V lost 1 base to trimming and J lost 3 bases, with 12 bases between them. This CDR3 has 16 amino acids. The CDR3 nucleotides read TGCGCCAGCAGCCAAGGGAGACAGGCTTACACCGGGGAGCTGTTTTTT. Its translation is CASSQGRQAYTGELFF.

V usage is TRBV28 and J usage is TRBJ2-4; TRBD2 matches 9 bases. V was clipped by 6 bases and J by 0 bases; unmatched bases: 9. The CDR3 loop spans 17 amino acids. Germline CDR1 and CDR2: MDHEN and SYDVKM. CDR3 in amino acids: CASRTPRLAVAKNIQYF. The DNA of the CDR3 is TGTGCCAGCAGGACCCCCCGACTAGCGGTAGCCAAAAACATTCAGTACTTC.

This clone was seen a handful of times. This chain joins TRBV19 and TRBJ2-6, with unresolved D. The germline gives CDR1 LNHDA, CDR2 SQIVND (reference sequence). Between the trimmed V and J ends, which lost 3 bases and 0 bases, there was a span of 9 bases. The CDR3 has 16 amino acids. DNA for the CDR3: TGTGCCAGTAGTATGATCTGGCTCTCTGGGGCCAACGTCCTGACTTTC. Protein sequence: CASSMIWLSGANVLTF.

This clone was picked up one time. This chain joins TRBV19 and TRBJ1-5; D perhaps matches TRBD1 (5 bases). The germline V and J ends were trimmed by 8 bases and 4 bases, with 15 bases remaining between them. This CDR3 is built from 14 residues. Looked up from germline, CDR1 is LNHDA and CDR2 is SQIVND (reference sequence). The chain's CDR3 is CASGPGLANQPQHF. The CDR3 DNA reads as TGTGCCAGTGGACCGGGACTGGCGAATCAGCCCCAGCATTTT.

The V call is TRBV28, the J call TRBJ2-1; 10 nucleotides line up with TRBD2. This CDR3 has 15 residues. CDR1 is MDHEN and CDR2 is SYDVKM in the germline V gene. V was pared by 7 bases and J by 7 bases, with 10 bases of the junction left unmatched. The DNA for the CDR3 is TGTGCCAGCACCCTTCTAGCGGGAGTTAGGAATGAGCAGTTCTTC. Its protein is CASTLLAGVRNEQFF.

This clone came up once. The chain recombines TRBV11-1 with TRBJ2-3; the D is unclear. V lost 1 base to trimming and J lost 3 bases, with 14 bases between them. The CDR3 length is 16 residues. The germline V gene encodes CDR1 SGHAT and CDR2 FQDESV (reference sequence). CDR3 protein: CASSLGATPLTDTQYF. In DNA, the CDR3 is TGTGCCAGCAGCTTAGGCGCGACTCCCCTAACAGATACGCAGTATTTT.

The sample holds one count of this clone. The chain carries TRBV5-1 and TRBJ2-3, with D perhaps matching TRBD2 (6 bases). Looked up from germline, CDR1 is SGHRS and CDR2 is YFSETQ. The CDR3 contains 15 residues. The germline V and J ends were trimmed by 4 bases and 0 bases, with 12 bases remaining between them. The CDR3 is CASSKPGTSTDTQYF. The CDR3 DNA reads as TGCGCCAGCAGCAAGCCCGGGACTAGCACAGATACGCAGTATTTT.

The V call is TRBV10-3, the J call TRBJ2-2, with D perhaps matching TRBD1 (6 bases). CDR3 size: 13 residues. CDR1 is ENHRY and CDR2 is SYGVKD in the germline V gene. The V end was cut by 9 bases, the J end by 2 bases, with 10 bases between. The CDR3 loop reads CAIQGRNTGELFF. In DNA, the CDR3 is TGTGCCATTCAGGGGAGAAACACCGGGGAGCTGTTTTTT.

This clone showed up just once. The chain uses TRBV5-1 and TRBJ2-5; D is unclear. Germline V CDR1 and CDR2: SGHRS, YFSETQ. Trimming removed 2 bases from V and 3 bases from J, with 5 bases in between. There are 12 residues in the CDR3. CDR3 nucleotide sequence: TGCGCCAGCAGCTTTGCTAAAGAGACCCAGTACTTC. This translates into CASSFAKETQYF.

This clone is a singleton in its sample. This CDR3 is CASNKLAGGIYTYNEQFF. The CDR3 DNA reads as TGCGCCAGCAACAAGCTAGCGGGAGGAATCTATACCTACAATGAGCAGTTCTTC. The V call is TRBV5-1, the J call TRBJ2-1, with TRBD2 matching 11 bases. V was pared by 6 bases and J by 2 bases, with 13 bases of the junction left unmatched. Germline lookup yields CDR1 SGHRS and CDR2 YFSETQ. This CDR3 spans 18 amino acids.

This clone has a handful of counts. The chain recombines TRBV27 with TRBJ2-7; D gene uncertain. This CDR3 has 11 amino acids. Germline CDR1 MNHEY, CDR2 SMNVEV (reference sequence). Trimming pared 6 bases from V and 3 bases from J, leaving 6 bases between. The CDR3 loop is CASSLLYEQYF. The CDR3 DNA reads as TGTGCCAGCAGCTTACTCTACGAGCAGTACTTC.

J is TRBJ2-7 and V is TRBV5-5; 7 bases line up with TRBD1. Germline-derived CDR1 and CDR2 are SGHKS and YYEKEE (reference sequence). This CDR3 is built from 15 residues. The J segment lost 1 base and the V segment lost 3 bases, leaving 7 bases of the junction unmatched. The DNA for the CDR3 is TGTGCCAGCAGCTCGGGACAGCCCAGTTCCTACGAGCAGTACTTC. It codes for CASSSGQPSSYEQYF.

The CDR3 here is CSVASGKPRSTDTQYF. CDR3 bases: TGCAGCGTTGCATCGGGAAAACCCCGTAGCACAGATACGCAGTATTTT. J is TRBJ2-3 and V is TRBV29-1; D possibly corresponds to TRBD2 (5 bases). Trimming stripped 4 bases from V and 0 bases from J, with 17 bases between. Germline V gives CDR1 SQVTM, CDR2 ANQGSEA. The CDR3 has 16 amino acids.

The chain employs TRBV3-1 (or the pseudogene TRBV3-2) and TRBJ2-1; weak D call: TRBD2 (7 bases). Trimming cost V 4 bases and J 14 bases, with 24 bases left between them. From germline, CDR1 is LGHDT and CDR2 YNNKEL (reference sequence). The CDR3 has 15 amino acids. The DNA of the CDR3 is TGTGCCAGCAGCCGACTCCCCGGCGGGGGCGATGAAAAGTTCTTC. Amino acid sequence: CASSRLPGGGDEKFF.

In nucleotides, the CDR3 is TGTGTCAGAAGCTTATTCCTCGGCCCCGGGTGGGGGGAGCTGTTTTTT. Translation gives CVRSLFLGPGWGELFF. The V and J genes are TRBV7-5 and TRBJ2-2; the table's D gene call, TRBD2, was not cross checked with the DNA. TRBV7-5 is assigned pseudogene status. The CDR3 runs to 16 residues.

The gene calls are TRBV6-5 and TRBJ1-1; 11 positions agree with TRBD1. Per the germline V gene, CDR1 is MNHEY and CDR2 is SVGAGI. This CDR3 has 13 residues. The ends lost 10 bases at V and 6 bases at J; junction bases unmatched: 7. CDR3 region: CATGQGARPEAFF. CDR3 in DNA: TGTGCCACAGGACAGGGGGCGAGGCCTGAAGCTTTCTTT.

V and J are TRBV3-1 (or the pseudogene TRBV3-2) and TRBJ1-4; 9 bases agree with TRBD1. V shed 2 bases, J shed 8 bases, and the junction held 6 bases outside the gene matches. The CDR3 is 15 amino acids. Germline-derived CDR1 and CDR2 are LGHDT and YNNKEL (reference sequence). CDR3 nucleotide sequence: TGTGCCAGCAGCCAACCGGGACAGGGAAACGAAAAACTGTTTTTT. Residues: CASSQPGQGNEKLFF.

About this clone: The sample has other DNA sequences that encode this CDR3 too. The J gene is TRBJ2-1, the V gene TRBV18; 11 bases match TRBD2. CDR1 and CDR2 (germline): KGHSH, LQKENI. This CDR3 spans 15 amino acids. The ends lost 3 bases at V and 8 bases at J; junction bases unmatched: 6. The CDR3 DNA follows: TGTGCCAGCTCACCGCCTAGCGGGAGGACCGATGAGCAGTTCTTC. Protein: CASSPPSGRTDEQFF.

The chain uses TRBV28 and TRBJ2-1, with a tentative D call TRBD2 (6 bases). V was clipped by 5 bases and J by 5 bases, with 10 bases between them. The CDR3 runs 13 residues. In germline, CDR1 is MDHEN, CDR2 SYDVKM. As DNA, the CDR3 is TGTGCCAGCAGTCCGGGACTGGACAATGAGCAGTTCTTC. Its translation: CASSPGLDNEQFF. Complete variable domain (other parts from reference TRBV28 and TRBJ2-1): DVKVTQSSRYLVKRTGEKVFLECVQDMDHENMFWYRQDPGLGLRLIYFSYDVKMKEKGDIPEGYSVSREKKERFSLILESASTNQTSMYLCASSPGLDNEQFFGPGTRLTVL.

The chain combines TRBV28 with TRBJ2-7, with 11 bases that match TRBD1. V lost 5 bases, J lost 7 bases, and 7 bases stayed unmatched. This CDR3 region has 14 residues. Germline lookup yields CDR1 MDHEN and CDR2 SYDVKM. CDR3 coding DNA: TGTGCCAGCAGTACCGGGACAGGGGGTGGGGAGCAGTACTTC. Amino acid sequence: CASSTGTGGGEQYF.

Details on this clone: The same CDR3 is also encoded by other DNA sequences in this sample. The chain uses TRBV2 and TRBJ1-6; unclear D gene. V lost 0 bases and J lost 8, with 5 bases in between. CDR3 length: 13 residues. Germline CDR1 is SNHLY and CDR2 is FYNNEI. The CDR3 here is CASSEARDSPLHF. The CDR3 nucleotides are TGTGCCAGCAGTGAAGCTCGGGATTCACCCCTCCACTTT.

The chain joins TRBV5-1 to TRBJ2-6, with TRBD2 as a possible D gene (5 bases). Germline V CDR1 and CDR2: SGHRS, YFSETQ. The V and J ends lost 5 bases and 4 bases respectively, with 10 bases between them. This CDR3 spans 14 amino acids. DNA for the CDR3: TGCGCCAGCAGGAGGACTCCCGGGGCCAACGTCCTGACTTTC. Its protein product is CASRRTPGANVLTF. The full variable domain, completed using reference TRBV5-1 and TRBJ2-6, is KAGVTQTPRYLIKTRGQQVTLSCSPISGHRSVSWYQQTPGQGLQFLFEYFSETQRNKGNFPGRFSGRQFSNSRSEMNVSTLELGDSALYLCASRRTPGANVLTFGAGSRLTVL.

Here the CDR3 reads CASSSTGAGANVLTF. The CDR3 region has the DNA TGTGCCAGCAGTTCCACAGGGGCTGGGGCCAACGTCCTGACTTTC. The V and J genes are TRBV6-5 and TRBJ2-6; 7 bases align to TRBD1. CDR1 and CDR2 (germline): MNHEY, SVGAGI. The CDR3 is 15 amino acids. J was trimmed by 2 bases and V by 4 bases; bases with no gene match: 2.

The J gene is TRBJ2-1, the V gene TRBV3-1 (or the pseudogene TRBV3-2); 9 positions match TRBD1. The J segment lost 6 bases and the V segment lost 1 base, leaving 4 bases of the junction unmatched. Germline-derived CDR1 and CDR2 are LGHDT and YNNKEL (reference sequence). The CDR3 runs to 15 residues. The CDR3 DNA is TGTGCCAGCAGCCAAGGGGGGGACAGGGTCAATGAGCAGTTCTTC. Translated, it gives CASSQGGDRVNEQFF.

J is TRBJ2-5 and V is TRBV5-8, with D possibly TRBD2 on 5 matching bases. Between the trimmed V and J ends, which lost 2 bases and 0 bases, there was a span of 17 bases. In germline, CDR1 is SGHTS, CDR2 YDEGEE. CDR3 length equals 17 residues. The CDR3, as DNA: TGTGCCAGCAGCTTAGGTGGAGGTCCCCGGTACCAAGAGACCCAGTACTTC. It codes for CASSLGGGPRYQETQYF.

The chain combines TRBV5-1 with TRBJ2-3, with 7 bases matching TRBD2. This CDR3 region has 17 residues. The ends lost 4 bases at V and 0 bases at J; junction bases unmatched: 11. In germline, CDR1 is SGHRS, CDR2 YFSETQ. The CDR3 DNA is TGCGCCAGCAGCCGGAGCGGGGATGCCGCTAGCACAGATACGCAGTATTTT. Its protein is CASSRSGDAASTDTQYF.

CDR3 bases: TGTGCCAGCAGTTCCCTAGGGCTAGCGGACCAAGAGACCCAGTACTTC. Its protein is CASSSLGLADQETQYF. The V gene is TRBV5-4, the J gene TRBJ2-5, with 7 bases lining up with TRBD2. J was trimmed by 0 bases and V by 5 bases; bases with no gene match: 10. The germline V gene encodes CDR1 SGHNT and CDR2 YYREEE (reference sequence). The CDR3 runs 16 residues. The complete variable domain, with remaining parts taken from reference TRBV5-4 and TRBJ2-5, reads ETGVTQSPTHLIKTRGQQVTLRCSSQSGHNTVSWYQQALGQGPQFIFQYYREEENGRGNFPPRFSGLQFPNYSSELNVNALELDDSALYLCASSSLGLADQETQYFGPGTRLLVL.